These 2 T cell receptor beta chains share one sample of origin, sequenced in a study of blood T cell repertoires in COVID-19. Clones were sequenced by immunoSEQ multiplex PCR, and TCRdb holds only the in-frame ones, with some missing. The sample holds hundreds of thousands of clones, over 75% seen once. The sample was peripheral blood. The receptors stem from a woman in her sixties or seventies with COVID-19, enrolled during active disease.

The rearrangement uses TRBV12-5 and TRBJ2-1; TRBD1 matches at 9 bases. From germline, CDR1 is LGHNT and CDR2 FRNRAP. The CDR3 length is 16 residues. V lost 1 base to trimming and J lost 6 bases; unmatched junction nucleotides: 7. The CDR3 reads CASGLADRGLGNEQFF. CDR3 DNA: TGTGCTAGTGGTTTGGCCGACAGGGGGTTAGGCAATGAGCAGTTCTTC.

V usage is TRBV7-9 and J usage is TRBJ2-7; 9 bases match TRBD1. Germline assignment: CDR1 SEHNR and CDR2 FQNEAQ (reference sequence). The CDR3 totals 15 residues. Germline trimming cut 5 bases from V and 0 bases from J; bases unmatched to any gene: 5. For the CDR3, the DNA is TGTGCCAGCAGCCGGGACAGGGCGAGCTCCTACGAGCAGTACTTC. It encodes CASSRDRASSYEQYF.